These 16 T cell receptor beta chains came from one sample sequenced in a study of CD8+ T cells in alopecia areata. Sequencing relied on a cDNA template that was reverse transcribed from extracted RNA. Generated by immunoSEQ multiplex PCR, the TCRdb table keeps only in-frame clones and is missing some. The sample holds 150,000 to 200,000 clones, roughly 65% seen once. The treatment was: oral pan-JAK inhibitor, 5-10 mg twice daily. The sequences come from CD4+ T cells sorted from blood, collected at week 4, from a patient treated with tofacitinib. The receptors here all came from a human donor with alopecia areata.

The genes are TRBV7-3 and TRBJ1-1, with D possibly TRBD1 on 5 matching bases. Looked up from germline, CDR1 is SGHTA and CDR2 is FQGTGA. CDR3 length: 15 residues. Trimming took 1 base from V and 4 from J, leaving 13 bases between them. CDR3 DNA sequence: TGTGCCAGCAGCTTAAACGGTCAGGGATCCACTGAAGCTTTCTTT. Protein: CASSLNGQGSTEAFF.

This chain joins TRBV2 and TRBJ2-1, with 8 bases that match TRBD2. CDR3 length equals 15 residues. J lost 4 bases, V lost 1 base, and 3 bases had no gene match. Germline V gives CDR1 SNHLY, CDR2 FYNNEI. The CDR3 spells CASSEGLAGYNEQFF. CDR3 nucleotides: TGTGCCAGCAGTGAAGGGCTAGCGGGTTACAATGAGCAGTTCTTC.

This clone was detected a few times. The rearrangement links TRBV18 to TRBJ2-1, with D possibly TRBD1 on 5 matching bases. V dropped 3 bases and J dropped 5 bases, with 17 bases sitting between them. The CDR3 is 16 residues long. Germline V lookup: CDR1 KGHSH, CDR2 LQKENI. The CDR3 spells CASSPVAGPLNNEQFF. CDR3 bases: TGTGCCAGCTCACCCGTGGCAGGGCCCCTAAACAATGAGCAGTTCTTC.

The chain joins TRBV29-1 to TRBJ2-1; 8 nucleotides line up with TRBD2. Germline CDR1 reads SQVTM; CDR2 reads ANQGSEA. The trim removed 6 bases at V and 7 bases at J, leaving 8 bases unmatched. The CDR3 runs 13 residues. The CDR3 loop is CSVERGRRNEQFF. The CDR3 coding sequence is TGCAGCGTGGAGCGGGGGCGGAGGAATGAGCAGTTCTTC.

V usage is TRBV27 and J usage is TRBJ1-2; maybe TRBD1 (5 bases). The CDR3 is made up of 14 amino acids. Germline CDR1 is MNHEY and CDR2 is SMNVEV (reference sequence). Trimming pared 8 bases from V and 1 base from J, leaving 14 bases between. As DNA, the CDR3 is TGTGCCAGCCGTACTGGGGGGGATAACTATGGCTACACCTTC. Protein: CASRTGGDNYGYTF.

This clone has more than one count but fewer than ten. The chain uses TRBV4-3 and TRBJ2-7; 7 bases line up with TRBD1. The CDR3 has 15 residues. Germline CDR1 and CDR2: LGHNA and YSLEER. V dropped 3 bases and J dropped 0; count of bases not matched to a gene: 5. CDR3 loop: CASSHRQGSSYEQYF. The CDR3 nucleotides read TGCGCCAGCAGCCACCGACAGGGTAGCTCCTACGAGCAGTACTTC.

This chain connects TRBV11-1 to TRBJ2-7; D is unresolved. This CDR3 spans 14 amino acids. Trimming left V 4 bases short and J 2 bases short, with 12 bases between. Germline V gives CDR1 SGHAT, CDR2 FQDESV (reference sequence). The DNA for the CDR3 is TGTGCCAGCAGCTATGAGACTGGGACCTACGAGCAGTACTTC. Protein product: CASSYETGTYEQYF. The whole variable domain, filled in from reference TRBV11-1 and TRBJ2-7, reads EAEVAQSPRYKITEKSQAVAFWCDPISGHATLYWYRQILGQGPELLVQFQDESVVDDSQLPKDRFSAERLKGVDSTLKIQPAELGDSAMYLCASSYETGTYEQYFGPGTRLTVT.

The rearrangement links TRBV6-6 to TRBJ2-7, with TRBD1 matching over 9 bases. CDR1 and CDR2 from the germline V gene are MNHNY and SVGAGI (reference sequence). V dropped 5 bases and J dropped 6; count of bases not matched to a gene: 8. The CDR3 length is 14 residues. CDR3 loop: CASSPYRGRIEQYF. Here the CDR3 DNA reads TGTGCCAGCAGTCCTTACAGGGGGCGCATCGAGCAGTACTTC.

This sequence joins TRBV18 and TRBJ1-5; 9 bases fit TRBD1. The CDR3 is made up of 15 amino acids. Trimming took 5 bases from V and 3 from J; bases not matched to a gene: 5. Germline assignment: CDR1 KGHSH and CDR2 LQKENI. The CDR3 here is CASSTGTGNNQPQHF. The CDR3, as DNA: TGTGCCAGCTCAACCGGGACAGGGAACAATCAGCCCCAGCATTTT.

This rearrangement joins TRBV11-2 to TRBJ1-1, with 8 bases identical to TRBD1. Germline CDR1 and CDR2: SGHAT and FQNNGV. With V trimmed by 1 base and J by 3 bases, 13 bases remained unmatched. The CDR3 covers 18 residues. CDR3 loop: CASSLGTGIFAHDTEAFF. CDR3 DNA sequence: TGTGCCAGCAGCTTAGGGACAGGGATTTTCGCCCATGACACTGAAGCTTTCTTT.

Turning to this clone: Other nucleotide sequences from this sample produce the same CDR3. This chain uses TRBV5-1 with TRBJ2-5; no firm D call. V gave up 2 bases and J gave up 5 bases, with 4 bases separating them. Germline CDR1 is SGHRS and CDR2 is YFSETQ. There are 11 residues in the CDR3. The CDR3 nucleotides are TGCGCCAGCAGCTTCGATGAGACCCAGTACTTC. It yields the protein CASSFDETQYF.

The chain's CDR3 is CAWSVLLAGFGEQFF. In DNA form, the CDR3 reads TGTGCCTGGAGTGTACTCCTAGCGGGGTTTGGTGAGCAGTTCTTC. V is TRBV30 and J is TRBJ2-1; 9 bases match TRBD2. This CDR3 has 15 amino acids. Germline V gene sequence: CDR1 GTSNPN, CDR2 SVGIG (reference sequence). Unmatched junction bases numbered 9, after V lost 0 bases and J lost 9 bases.

The V gene is TRBV4-3, the J gene TRBJ2-7, with D perhaps TRBD1 or TRBD2 (5 bases each). Germline CDR1 reads LGHNA; CDR2 reads YSLEER. Trimming stripped 0 bases from V and 4 bases from J, with 16 bases between. This CDR3 spans 16 amino acids. CDR3 bases: TGCGCCAGCAGCCAAGAGGCCCGGGACCGACTTTACGAGCAGTACTTC. Protein: CASSQEARDRLYEQYF.

A single count supports this clone. The chain joins TRBV6-5 to TRBJ1-5, with D uncertain. The CDR3 length is 14 residues. Germline CDR1 and CDR2: MNHEY and SVGAGI. Trimming shortened V by 2 bases and J by 7 bases, and 12 bases separated the two germline ends. CDR3 loop: CASSYNGGGQPQHF. CDR3 nucleotides: TGTGCCAGCAGTTACAACGGAGGCGGCCAGCCCCAGCATTTT.

This clone was seen just once. The CDR3 here is CAWSGDGSSYEQYF. In DNA form, the CDR3 reads TGTGCCTGGAGTGGGGATGGGAGCTCCTACGAGCAGTACTTC. V is TRBV30 and J is TRBJ2-7, with D possibly TRBD2 on 5 matching bases. This CDR3 is 14 amino acids long. Trimming left V 1 base short and J 0 bases short, with 10 bases between. Germline V gene data show CDR1 as GTSNPN and CDR2 as SVGIG (reference sequence). The variable domain in full, completed from reference TRBV30 and TRBJ2-7, reads SQTIHQWPATLVQPVGSPLSLECTVEGTSNPNLYWYRQAAGRGLQLLFYSVGIGQISSEVPQNLSASRPQDRQFILSSKKLLLSDSGFYLCAWSGDGSSYEQYFGPGTRLTVT.

The rearrangement joins TRBV30 to TRBJ2-2; 8 bases map to TRBD2. Losses at the gene ends were 4 bases for V and 1 base for J; bases not matched to a gene: 8. The CDR3 is 16 residues long. From germline, CDR1 is GTSNPN and CDR2 SVGIG (reference sequence). The DNA of the CDR3 is TGTGCCTGGAAAAGAGCGGGGGACCAGAACACCGGGGAGCTGTTTTTT. Protein: CAWKRAGDQNTGELFF.